This is a list of T cell receptor beta chains from one sample in a study of identical twins. Using its own MiXCR run on the 5' RACE reads, TCRdb lists one record per CDR3 protein. The table records 650,000 to 800,000 distinct CDR3 sequences, about 9.4% of them present only once. The same sample was also used in a study of yellow fever vaccine responses in identical twins.

Sequencing was done on a sample of PBMCs. The receptors were sampled from a woman under 30 in good health. Both conserved end residues are part of each CDR3. D genes are given only for firm matches. Only some rows state a clone size, as once, few, many or a class for expanded clones.

abundance	len	d_gene	v_gene	j_gene	CDR3nt	CDR3aa
-	15	-	TRBV9	TRBJ1-1	TGTGCCAGCAGCGTAGGATCCGATTCGAACACTGAAGCTTTCTTT	CASSVGSDSNTEAFF
-	16	-	TRBV20-1	TRBJ2-2	TGCAGTGCTAGTAATTTTCAGGGAGATCGGTTGGGGGAGCTGTTTTTT	CSASNFQGDRLGELFF
few	14	-	TRBV20-1	TRBJ2-7	TGCAGTGCTAACCCCCTGGGGCTCTCCTACGAGCAGTACTTC	CSANPLGLSYEQYF
few	14	TRBD2	TRBV12-3/TRBV12-4	TRBJ2-3	TGTGCCAGCAGTCGCGGACTAGCGGGGGGAACGCAGTATTTT	CASSRGLAGGTQYF
-	13	-	TRBV20-1	TRBJ2-5	TGCAGTGCTAGACGGCTAGTTCATTCGACCCAGTACTTC	CSARRLVHSTQYF
few	16	TRBD1	TRBV7-3	TRBJ2-1	TGTGCCAGCAGTTTAACGCTGGCAGGGGGCGGATATGAGCAGTTCTTC	CASSLTLAGGGYEQFF
-	15	-	TRBV10-3	TRBJ1-2	TGTGCCATCAGTGAGTCTTTGGGGACCCAATATGGCTACACCTTC	CAISESLGTQYGYTF
many	22	TRBD2	TRBV6-1	TRBJ2-6	TGTGCCAGCAGTGGGACGGAAGGACTAGCGGGAGGGATAACCTCTGGGGCCAACGTCCTGACTTTC	CASSGTEGLAGGITSGANVLTF
many	15	TRBD2	TRBV6-4	TRBJ2-1	TGTGCCAGCAGTGTAGGGACTAGCGGGACAGATGAGCAGTTCTTC	CASSVGTSGTDEQFF
-	14	-	TRBV27	TRBJ2-7	TGTGCCAGCAGTTTATTTACAGGGGAGGACGAGCAGTACTTC	CASSLFTGEDEQYF
-	14	TRBD1	TRBV6-2/TRBV6-3	TRBJ2-1	TGTGCCAGCAGGGGGACAGGGACTTGGAATGAGCAGTTCTTC	CASRGTGTWNEQFF
-	14	-	TRBV6-5	TRBJ2-5	TGTGCCAGCAGTTACGTTTGGGGGGAAGAGACCCAGTACTTC	CASSYVWGEETQYF
-	14	-	TRBV28	TRBJ1-4	TGTGCCAGCACACCCGGGACGCACAATGAAAAACTGTTTTTT	CASTPGTHNEKLFF
many	14	-	TRBV4-3	TRBJ1-5	TGCGCCAGCAGCCAAGGGGATAGCAATCAGCCCCAGCATTTT	CASSQGDSNQPQHF
many	14	TRBD2	TRBV29-1	TRBJ2-3	TGCAGCGTTGACAGGCTAGCGGGGGCAGATACGCAGTATTTT	CSVDRLAGADTQYF
few	15	-	TRBV7-3	TRBJ2-5	TGTGCCAGCAGCTTAGGGTTCCGGGCTGAAGAGACCCAGTACTTC	CASSLGFRAEETQYF
few	19	TRBD2	TRBV11-1	TRBJ2-1	TGTGCCAGCAGCTTCTGGGGGACTAGCGGTACAAGCTCCTACAATGAGCAGTTCTTC	CASSFWGTSGTSSYNEQFF
-	13	TRBD1	TRBV12-3/TRBV12-4	TRBJ1-2	TGTGCCAGCAGCCTACAGGGGGCGACGGGCTACACCTTC	CASSLQGATGYTF
few	19	-	TRBV9	TRBJ1-5	TGTGCCAGCAGCGTAGGTTCCCCTTTTTACAGGGCTAGCAATCAGCCCCAGCATTTT	CASSVGSPFYRASNQPQHF
-	13	TRBD2	TRBV24-1	TRBJ2-7	TGTGCCACCAGTGAAGCGGGAATCTACGAGCAGTACTTC	CATSEAGIYEQYF
many	14	TRBD1	TRBV29-1	TRBJ2-7	TGCAGCGTAGTTCGACAGGGGGTAGCGTACGAGCAGTACTTC	CSVVRQGVAYEQYF
few	11	-	TRBV20-1	TRBJ1-1	TGCAGTGCTAGCTCGAACACTGAAGCTTTCTTT	CSASSNTEAFF
few	14	-	TRBV9	TRBJ1-1	TGTGCCAGCAGCGTAGGGGGGAGAGACACTGAAGCTTTCTTT	CASSVGGRDTEAFF
-	14	-	TRBV2	TRBJ2-5	TGTGCCAGCAGTGAATCGACTAGTGGGGAGACCCAGTACTTC	CASSESTSGETQYF
many	15	-	TRBV5-1	TRBJ2-2	TGCGCCAGCAGCTTTACAGGGTCGAACACCGGGGAGCTGTTTTTT	CASSFTGSNTGELFF
-	16	TRBD1	TRBV15	TRBJ2-7	TGTACCACCAGCTCTTATCGGGACAGAGCCACCTACGAGCAGTACTTC	CTTSSYRDRATYEQYF
few	12	-	TRBV20-1	TRBJ2-7	TGCAGTGCCCCTGGAACGACAGCCGAGCAGTACTTC	CSAPGTTAEQYF
few	14	-	TRBV29-1	TRBJ2-1	TGCAGCGTTCTTCGACGGGGGGCTAATGAAGGGCAGTTCTTC	CSVLRRGANEGQFF
few	13	-	TRBV7-2	TRBJ2-7	TGTGCCAGCAGCTTAGCGGGACCTAGGGAGCAGTACTTC	CASSLAGPREQYF
few	13	TRBD1	TRBV20-1	TRBJ2-5	TGCAGTGCGGAATCCGGGACAGTAGAGACCCAGTACTTC	CSAESGTVETQYF
-	14	-	TRBV29-1	TRBJ1-1	TGCAGCGTTGATCTGGGGGCCCTGAACACTGAAGCTTTCTTT	CSVDLGALNTEAFF
many	15	-	TRBV11-2	TRBJ2-1	TGTGCCAGCAGCCCGGACACGGCCTCGAACAATGAGCAGTTCTTC	CASSPDTASNNEQFF
-	13	-	TRBV20-1	TRBJ1-2	TGCAGTGCTAGGAAAACGGGGGGGCACGGCTACACCTTC	CSARKTGGHGYTF
-	12	-	TRBV29-1	TRBJ1-2	TGCAGCGTTGAAGATCAGGGGCGCGGCTACACCTTC	CSVEDQGRGYTF
-	13	-	TRBV20-1	TRBJ2-3	TGCAGTGCTGCCCTGAGAGTTGCAGATACGCAGTATTTT	CSAALRVADTQYF
few	15	-	TRBV20-1	TRBJ2-1	TGCAGTGCTGGACTGATACTACACTCCTACAATGAGCAGTTCTTC	CSAGLILHSYNEQFF
-	15	-	TRBV6-4	TRBJ2-3	TGTGCCAGCAGCCCTCTTTCGGGGGCCCCCGGTACGCAGTATTTT	CASSPLSGAPGTQYF
few	15	TRBD2	TRBV5-1	TRBJ2-1	TGCGCCAGCAGCTCAACTAGCGGGAATTGGAATGAGCAGTTCTTC	CASSSTSGNWNEQFF
few	15	-	TRBV6-1	TRBJ2-1	TGTGCCAGCAGCGCGGTTGGGGGCTATTTAGGTGAGAAGTTCTTC	CASSAVGGYLGEKFF
-	14	-	TRBV29-1	TRBJ2-1	TGCAGCGTCGGAGGGGACAGAACTCATAATATGAAGTTCTTC	CSVGGDRTHNMKFF
many	16	TRBD2	TRBV4-3	TRBJ2-7	TGCGCCAGCAGCCAAGAATTGACTAGCGGGAGGAGAGAGCAGTACTTC	CASSQELTSGRREQYF
many	13	-	TRBV3-1	TRBJ2-3	TGTGCCAGCAGCCAAGCGGGCACAGATACGCAGTATTTT	CASSQAGTDTQYF
-	14	-	TRBV2	TRBJ2-6	TGTGCCAGCCTACAGGGGAGGGGGGCCAACGTCCTGACTTTC	CASLQGRGANVLTF
many	12	-	TRBV12-3/TRBV12-4	TRBJ2-3	TGTGCCAGCAAGGGGGTCACAGATACGCAGTATTTT	CASKGVTDTQYF
-	12	TRBD1	TRBV5-1	TRBJ1-1	TGCGCCAGCAACAGGGGAGGAACTGAAGCTTTCTTT	CASNRGGTEAFF
many	16	TRBD1	TRBV29-1	TRBJ1-5	TGCAGCGTTAAGACACAGGGGGCTTATAGCAATCAGCCCCAGCATTTT	CSVKTQGAYSNQPQHF
-	13	-	TRBV27	TRBJ2-5	TGTGCCAGCAGTTTATTAGGGCCAGAGACCCAGTACTTC	CASSLLGPETQYF
-	16	-	TRBV28	TRBJ2-7	TGTGCCAGCAGTTTCTCTATAGTTGGTCTATCAAACGAGCAGTACTTC	CASSFSIVGLSNEQYF
many	10	-	TRBV20-1	TRBJ2-5	TGCAGTGCTAGTCAAGAGACCCAGTACTTC	CSASQETQYF
-	17	TRBD1	TRBV7-6	TRBJ2-2	TGTGCCAGCAGCTTACCCGGACAGGGGGTTCGCACCGGGGAGCTGTTTTTT	CASSLPGQGVRTGELFF
-	12	-	TRBV18	TRBJ2-1	TGTGCCAGCTCACCACTTAGGGGATCCCGGTTCTTC	CASSPLRGSRFF
-	13	TRBD1	TRBV5-6	TRBJ2-7	TGTGCCAGCAGCACGGGACAGGGGGACGAGCAGTACTTC	CASSTGQGDEQYF
-	14	-	TRBV5-8	TRBJ1-4	TGTGCCAGCAGCTTGGGAGGCTCCTATGAAAAACTGTTTTTT	CASSLGGSYEKLFF